These T cell receptor beta chains were read from a single sample in a study of T cell responses to AZD1222 COVID-19 vaccine. The method was immunoSEQ multiplex PCR; TCRdb's version includes in-frame clones alone and lacks a portion of them. The data show 150,000 to 180,000 clones, about 87% seen once. The sample here was peripheral blood, taken on day 0 of AZD1222 vaccination. The receptors derive from an adult in good health. Both conserved end residues are part of each CDR3. The order of the fields is clone size, V gene, J gene, D gene, CDR3 protein, CDR3 DNA. A D gene is named only where the DNA matches it firmly. Not every row has a clone size; where given, it reads once, few, many or a size class.

clone size: once; V gene: TRBV4-1; J gene: TRBJ1-5; D gene: -; CDR3 protein: CASSQAPTDGPQHF; CDR3 DNA: TGCGCCAGCAGCCAAGCCCCGACCGATGGGCCCCAGCATTTT
clone size: few; V gene: TRBV20-1; J gene: TRBJ1-1; D gene: -; CDR3 protein: CSARGGLNTEAFF; CDR3 DNA: TGCAGTGCTCGTGGAGGGCTGAACACTGAAGCTTTCTTT
clone size: -; V gene: TRBV3-1/TRBV3-2; J gene: TRBJ1-1; D gene: -; CDR3 protein: CASSQEFRGTEAFF; CDR3 DNA: TGTGCCAGCAGCCAAGAGTTTCGGGGGACTGAAGCTTTCTTT
clone size: few; V gene: TRBV15; J gene: TRBJ1-4; D gene: -; CDR3 protein: CATRGRRTNEKLFF; CDR3 DNA: TGTGCCACCCGAGGGAGGAGAACAAATGAAAAACTGTTTTTT
clone size: -; V gene: TRBV3-1/TRBV3-2; J gene: TRBJ2-7; D gene: TRBD2; CDR3 protein: CASSHLAGSREQYF; CDR3 DNA: TGTGCCAGCAGCCATCTAGCGGGGAGCCGGGAGCAGTACTTC
clone size: few; V gene: TRBV9; J gene: TRBJ1-1; D gene: -; CDR3 protein: CASSLVGDRINTEAFF; CDR3 DNA: TGTGCCAGCAGCCTAGTGGGAGACAGAATTAACACTGAAGCTTTCTTT
clone size: -; V gene: TRBV27; J gene: TRBJ1-2; D gene: TRBD1; CDR3 protein: CASSITPDREGGYTF; CDR3 DNA: TGTGCCAGCAGCATTACGCCGGACAGGGAAGGTGGCTACACCTTC
clone size: once; V gene: TRBV12-3/TRBV12-4; J gene: TRBJ2-2; D gene: -; CDR3 protein: CASSLVRELFF; CDR3 DNA: TGTGCCAGCAGTTTAGTTCGGGAGCTGTTTTTT
clone size: -; V gene: TRBV6-2/TRBV6-3; J gene: TRBJ2-2; D gene: -; CDR3 protein: CASSHTGELFF; CDR3 DNA: TGTGCCAGCAGTCACACCGGGGAGCTGTTTTTT
clone size: -; V gene: TRBV28; J gene: TRBJ2-4; D gene: -; CDR3 protein: CASTKLEGAKNIQYF; CDR3 DNA: TGTGCCAGCACTAAACTTGAGGGAGCCAAAAACATTCAGTACTTC
clone size: -; V gene: TRBV9; J gene: TRBJ1-6; D gene: TRBD1; CDR3 protein: CASSVVTGGNSPLHF; CDR3 DNA: TGTGCCAGCAGCGTAGTCACAGGGGGAAATTCACCCCTCCACTTT
clone size: -; V gene: TRBV5-1; J gene: TRBJ2-7; D gene: -; CDR3 protein: CASSLWQGGNEQYF; CDR3 DNA: TGCGCCAGCAGCTTGTGGCAGGGGGGAAACGAGCAGTACTTC
clone size: few; V gene: TRBV2; J gene: TRBJ1-4; D gene: -; CDR3 protein: CASSGQGSGEKLFF; CDR3 DNA: TGTGCCAGCAGTGGGCAGGGCTCGGGTGAAAAACTGTTTTTT
clone size: -; V gene: TRBV7-8; J gene: TRBJ2-5; D gene: TRBD1; CDR3 protein: CASSLLRDRGVETQYF; CDR3 DNA: TGTGCCAGCAGCTTATTGCGGGACAGGGGAGTCGAGACCCAGTACTTC
clone size: -; V gene: TRBV19; J gene: TRBJ2-7; D gene: TRBD2; CDR3 protein: CASSIGAGEKQYF; CDR3 DNA: TGTGCCAGTAGTATTGGGGCGGGAGAGAAGCAGTACTTC
clone size: once; V gene: TRBV28; J gene: TRBJ1-1; D gene: TRBD1; CDR3 protein: CASTQSGQGDPEAFF; CDR3 DNA: TGTGCCAGCACCCAAAGCGGACAGGGGGACCCTGAAGCTTTCTTT
clone size: -; V gene: TRBV19; J gene: TRBJ2-7; D gene: -; CDR3 protein: CASSLGGLDYEQYF; CDR3 DNA: TGTGCCAGTTCCCTCGGCGGGCTGGACTACGAGCAGTACTTC
clone size: -; V gene: TRBV7-8; J gene: TRBJ2-7; D gene: TRBD1; CDR3 protein: CASSPGQAAKSQYF; CDR3 DNA: TGTGCCAGCAGCCCGGGACAGGCCGCGAAATCGCAGTACTTC
clone size: -; V gene: TRBV9; J gene: TRBJ2-2; D gene: -; CDR3 protein: CASSVAQQGTKTGELFF; CDR3 DNA: TGTGCCAGCAGCGTAGCTCAACAGGGGACTAAGACCGGGGAGCTGTTTTTT
clone size: -; V gene: TRBV7-2; J gene: TRBJ1-1; D gene: TRBD1; CDR3 protein: CASSLAGGRAEAFF; CDR3 DNA: TGTGCCAGCAGCTTAGCAGGGGGCAGGGCTGAAGCTTTCTTT
clone size: few; V gene: TRBV7-2; J gene: TRBJ1-5; D gene: TRBD1; CDR3 protein: CASSPQQGAFQHF; CDR3 DNA: TGTGCCAGCAGCCCGCAACAGGGGGCTTTTCAGCATTTT
clone size: -; V gene: TRBV5-1; J gene: TRBJ1-2; D gene: -; CDR3 protein: CASSQSGYGYTF; CDR3 DNA: TGCGCCAGCAGCCAGTCAGGATATGGCTACACCTTC
clone size: -; V gene: TRBV7-2; J gene: TRBJ2-3; D gene: -; CDR3 protein: CASSLAQRGVTDTQYF; CDR3 DNA: TGTGCCAGCAGCTTAGCTCAACGCGGGGTAACAGATACGCAGTATTTT
clone size: -; V gene: TRBV7-9; J gene: TRBJ1-6; D gene: TRBD1; CDR3 protein: CASSAGTGAEMYNSPLHF; CDR3 DNA: TGTGCCAGCAGCGCCGGGACAGGGGCCGAAATGTATAATTCACCCCTCCACTTT
clone size: -; V gene: TRBV6-1; J gene: TRBJ1-1; D gene: -; CDR3 protein: CASSEIVGAEAFF; CDR3 DNA: TGTGCCAGCAGTGAAATAGTCGGGGCTGAAGCTTTCTTT